What follows describes a single T cell receptor beta chain. For recovered donors of Cohort 3, there were two negative PCRs, clearance, or symptom resolution. The entry originates in a study of blood T cell repertoires in COVID-19. Across the study: Samples came from the United States, Italy and Spain, spanning acute and convalescent COVID-19.

The assay was immunoSEQ multiplex PCR, and TCRdb's table has in-frame clones only and misses some. The table shows 210,000 or so clones, with less than 85% occurring only once. Losses at the gene ends were 0 bases for V and 4 bases for J; bases not matched to a gene: 5. The germline V gene encodes CDR1 LGHNA and CDR2 YSLEER. The CDR3 consists of 16 residues. The rearrangement links TRBV4-3 to TRBJ2-4; 8 positions match TRBD1. This TCR derives from a man aged 60 to 69 who had recovered from COVID-19. Sequencing was carried out using PBMCs or T cells enriched from blood (not recorded which). CDR3 DNA: TGCGCCAGCAGCCAAGATGCGAGGACAGGGAAAAACATTCAGTACTTC. Its translation: CASSQDARTGKNIQYF.